The clone carrying this TCR beta chain has more than one count but fewer than ten. Its antigen is currently unknown. The data stem from a study of regulatory T cells in long-lasting Graves disease. General observations from the study: No thyroid tissue was studied; the work used peripheral blood only. The persistent group shared 2,500 to 3,000 public clonotypes, more than the approximately 1,000 shared by new patients.

Time point indicated: newly diagnosed GD, antithyroid drugs for less than 3 months. PBMCs were the source of the RNA used for TCR sequencing. Graves' disease diagnoses used American Thyroid Association guidelines. Those enrolled as patients came out of an endocrinology department in Xi'an, China. Both iRepertoire HTBI primers and Arm-PCR of CDR3 regions were used to build the TCR beta libraries. TCRdb reprocessed the multiplex PCR reads via MiXCR and lists one record per CDR3 protein. In the table there are fewer than 350,000 distinct CDR3 sequences, 15% to 20% of which are singletons. This TCR came from a female donor with Graves disease. The source was peripheral blood mononuclear cells (PBMCs), collected at new diagnosis, from a patient treated with antithyroid drugs.

CDR3 sequence: CATSDPPSGLTPRNEQFF. The CDR3 DNA reads as TGTGCCACCAGTGACCCACCTTCCGGGCTGACCCCCCGCAATGAGCAGTTCTTC. This rearrangement joins TRBV24-1 to TRBJ2-1; D is ambiguous. Trimming removed 4 bases at V and 6 bases at J, with 24 bases between. The CDR3 extends over 18 amino acids. Germline lookup yields CDR1 KGHDR and CDR2 SFDVKD.